These 8 T cell receptor beta chains were all obtained from the same sample, sequenced in a study of blood T cell repertoires in COVID-19. TCRdb's table, derived via immunoSEQ multiplex PCR, lists solely in-frame clones and lacks some. Among some 110,000 clones, about 79% were seen once, and the ten largest hold roughly 6.2%. Sequencing was performed on peripheral blood. These receptors were taken from an older man with COVID-19, enrolled during active disease.

The chain couples TRBV2 to TRBJ1-1, with TRBD1 identical over 7 bases. V shed 6 bases and J 1 base; nucleotides not matched to a gene: 2. Germline CDR1 is SNHLY and CDR2 is FYNNEI. The CDR3 has 13 residues. This CDR3 is CASRRTGNTEAFF. In nucleotides, the CDR3 is TGTGCCAGCAGGAGGACAGGGAACACTGAAGCTTTCTTT.

By proportion, this clone is medium-sized (0.01 to 0.1%). V and J are TRBV5-6 and TRBJ2-7, with TRBD1 matching 7 bases. The junction had 6 bases not matched to a gene; V was cut back by 2 bases and J by 4 bases. CDR3 size: 14 residues. Germline values: CDR1 SGHDT, CDR2 YYEEEE. The CDR3 region is CASSLGGAEYEQYF. The CDR3 DNA is TGTGCCAGCAGCTTAGGGGGCGCAGAATACGAGCAGTACTTC.

The V call is TRBV5-6, the J call TRBJ2-2; 9 bases are a match to TRBD2. The CDR3 consists of 16 residues. CDR1 is SGHDT and CDR2 is YYEEEE in the germline V gene. The V and J ends lost 3 bases and 6 bases, in that order; junction bases with no gene match: 9. The CDR3 DNA follows: TGTGCCAGCAGCTGGGGGACTAGCTCCTTGCCCGGGGAGCTGTTTTTT. It translates to CASSWGTSSLPGELFF.

This chain joins TRBV30 and TRBJ1-3; D remains unclear. This CDR3 is 14 amino acids long. Trimming removed 2 bases from V and 0 bases from J, with 8 bases in between. The germline CDR1 and CDR2 sequences are GTSNPN and SVGIG (reference sequence). CDR3 DNA: TGTGCCTGGAGTATAGTGTCCTCTGGAAACACCATATATTTT. Residues: CAWSIVSSGNTIYF.

The genes are TRBV23-1 and TRBJ2-2, with 9 nucleotides matching TRBD1. TRBV23-1 is placed among ORFs of uncertain function. The CDR3 covers 14 residues. V gave up 7 bases and J gave up 4 bases; unmatched junction bases: 4. In DNA, the CDR3 is TGCGCCAGCACCACAGGGGGCCCCACCGGGGAGCTGTTTTTT. Its protein product is CASTTGGPTGELFF.

The rearrangement links TRBV4-2 to TRBJ1-5; D is possibly TRBD1 (6 bases). Germline assignment: CDR1 LGHNA and CDR2 YNFKEQ. The CDR3 covers 18 residues. V dropped 2 bases and J dropped 7 bases, with 24 bases sitting between them. CDR3 sequence: CASSQQLPDSQGRQPQHF. As DNA, the CDR3 is TGTGCCAGCAGCCAACAACTACCGGACAGCCAGGGTCGACAGCCCCAGCATTTT.

The genes are TRBV19 and TRBJ2-2, with a weak D call TRBD1 (6 bases). Deletions cut 0 bases from V and 1 base from J, with 12 bases between. The CDR3 has 17 residues. From germline, CDR1 is LNHDA and CDR2 SQIVND (reference sequence). CDR3 DNA: TGTGCCAGTAGTATAGATGGGGAGACAGGGAACACCGGGGAGCTGTTTTTT. Translated, it gives CASSIDGETGNTGELFF.

This clone was picked up a small number of times. The chain uses TRBV5-4 and TRBJ2-2; perhaps TRBD2 as D (5 bases). The V gene's germline CDR1 is SGHNT and CDR2 YYREEE (reference sequence). This CDR3 spans 14 amino acids. Trimming left V 4 bases short and J 5 bases short, with 12 bases between. CDR3 protein: CASSQKSGTGELFF. CDR3 DNA: TGTGCCAGCAGCCAAAAGTCGGGGACCGGGGAGCTGTTTTTT.